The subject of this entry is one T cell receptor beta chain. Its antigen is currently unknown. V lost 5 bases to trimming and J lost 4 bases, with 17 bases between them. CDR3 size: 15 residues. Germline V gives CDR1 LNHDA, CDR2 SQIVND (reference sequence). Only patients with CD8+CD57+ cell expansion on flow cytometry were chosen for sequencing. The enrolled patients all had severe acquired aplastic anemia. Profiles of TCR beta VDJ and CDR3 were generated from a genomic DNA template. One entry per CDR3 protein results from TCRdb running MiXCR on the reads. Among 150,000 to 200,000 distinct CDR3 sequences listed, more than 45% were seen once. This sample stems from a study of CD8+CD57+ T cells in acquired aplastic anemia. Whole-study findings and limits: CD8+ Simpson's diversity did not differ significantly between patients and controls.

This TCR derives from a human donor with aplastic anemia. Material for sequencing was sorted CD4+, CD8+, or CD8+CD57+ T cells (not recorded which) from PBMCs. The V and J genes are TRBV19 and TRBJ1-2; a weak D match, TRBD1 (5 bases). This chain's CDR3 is CASSFFPGPFYGYTF. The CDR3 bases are TGTGCCAGTAGTTTCTTCCCGGGGCCGTTCTATGGCTACACCTTC.